The 17 T cell receptor beta chains below all came from one sample that was sequenced in a study of T-cell memory formation after mild COVID-19. TCRdb used MiXCR to reprocess the 5' RACE reads, holding one entry per CDR3 protein. In the table there are approximately 250,000 distinct CDR3 sequences, 16% of which are singletons. Sample: PBMCs or a T cell subset sorted from them (not recorded which). The receptors were gathered from a man in his late teens or twenties who had mild COVID-19 (a few samples of this study predate the infection). Cell type and time point are not known.

This clonotype was detected a few times. V and J are TRBV5-1 and TRBJ1-1; 8 bases agree with TRBD1. The CDR3 covers 14 residues. Germline V lookup: CDR1 SGHRS, CDR2 YFSETQ. V lost 4 bases and J lost 5; bases outside the gene matches: 7. CDR3 nucleotides: TGCGCCAGCAGCCACGGACAGGGAGGGACTGAAGCTTTCTTT. As protein: CASSHGQGGTEAFF.

This clonotype was seen a few times. CDR3 residues: CASSLYLRGTDTQYF. The CDR3 DNA follows: TGTGCCAGCAGTTTATACCTCAGGGGCACAGATACGCAGTATTTT. This chain joins TRBV12-3 or TRBV12-4 and TRBJ2-3, with D tentatively TRBD1 (5 bases). The ends were cut back, 2 bases at V and 1 base at J, with 10 bases in the middle. The CDR3 contains 15 residues.

In this sample, this clonotype turned up a few times. The rearrangement links TRBV7-3 to TRBJ1-1; D not certain. With 5 bases removed from V and 3 bases from J, the gap between germline ends came to 13 bases. From germline, CDR1 is SGHTA and CDR2 FQGTGA. This CDR3 contains 14 residues. The CDR3 DNA sequence: TGTGCCAGCAGCCTGGTGGGATGGGACACTGAAGCTTTCTTT. Its translation: CASSLVGWDTEAFF.

The sample holds a few counts of this clonotype. The chain has TRBV20-1 and TRBJ2-5; D remains unclear. The CDR3 loop spans 12 amino acids. Germline V lookup: CDR1 DFQATT, CDR2 SNEGSKA (reference sequence). The V and J ends lost 6 bases and 5 bases respectively, with 13 bases between them. The CDR3: CSAWTAGETQYF. CDR3 nucleotide sequence: TGCAGTGCCTGGACCGCCGGGGAGACCCAGTACTTC.

This chain connects TRBV7-9 to TRBJ1-2; D remains ambiguous. CDR3 length: 13 amino acids. Trimming took off 0 bases at V and 14 bases at J, with 16 bases between the two ends. Germline V CDR1 and CDR2: SEHNR, FQNEAQ (reference sequence). This CDR3 reads CASSLATPGFPTF. The CDR3 bases are TGTGCCAGCAGCTTAGCGACCCCGGGTTTCCCAACCTTC.

Note on this clonotype: The junction departs from germline at one end; a sequencing error may be responsible. The chain carries TRBV20-1 and TRBJ2-7; 7 bases are shared with TRBD1. The CDR3 covers 13 residues. The germline V gene has CDR1 DFQATT and CDR2 SNEGSKA (reference sequence). CDR3 sequence (DNA): TGCAGTGCTCGAGACAGGGTCTCCTACGAGCAGTACTTC. It is translated as CSARDRVSYEQYF.

The chain employs TRBV7-9 and TRBJ2-1, with D possibly matching TRBD1 (6 bases). CDR1 SEHNR and CDR2 FQNEAQ come from the germline V gene (reference sequence). V lost 6 bases and J lost 0, with 12 bases in between. The CDR3 is 15 amino acids. The CDR3 region is CASRPGTLSYNEQFF. The CDR3 DNA sequence: TGTGCCAGCAGGCCCGGGACACTCTCCTACAATGAGCAGTTCTTC.

The genes are TRBV12-5 and TRBJ2-1, with D perhaps TRBD1 (5 bases). Looked up from germline, CDR1 is LGHNT and CDR2 is FRNRAP. The V end was cut by 0 bases, the J end by 4 bases, with 13 bases between. The CDR3 contains 16 residues. CDR3 nucleotide sequence: TGTGCTAGTGGTTTGGTAACCACAGGTAGTTACAATGAGCAGTTCTTC. It is translated as CASGLVTTGSYNEQFF.

This clonotype was counted between two and nine times. This chain joins TRBV5-1 and TRBJ2-6, with no clear D. V dropped 3 bases and J dropped 10 bases, with 11 bases sitting between them. The germline V gene encodes CDR1 SGHRS and CDR2 YFSETQ. The CDR3 loop spans 13 amino acids. This CDR3 reads CASSYTGPNVLTF. The CDR3 DNA reads as TGCGCCAGCAGCTACACCGGGCCTAACGTCCTGACTTTC. Full variable domain (outside the CDR3, taken from reference TRBV5-1 and TRBJ2-6): KAGVTQTPRYLIKTRGQQVTLSCSPISGHRSVSWYQQTPGQGLQFLFEYFSETQRNKGNFPGRFSGRQFSNSRSEMNVSTLELGDSALYLCASSYTGPNVLTFGAGSRLTVL.

This clonotype was detected ten times or more. The gene calls are TRBV7-9 and TRBJ1-1; D is unclear. Trimming took 5 bases from V and 2 from J, leaving 12 bases between them. Germline V lookup: CDR1 SEHNR, CDR2 FQNEAQ (reference sequence). The CDR3 extends over 14 amino acids. CDR3 nucleotide sequence: TGTGCCAGCAGCCGCGGACTCCTAAACACTGAAGCTTTCTTT. Its protein product is CASSRGLLNTEAFF.

This clonotype was observed a few times. The V call is TRBV6-6, the J call TRBJ2-5, with D unclear. Trimming cost V 6 bases and J 7 bases, with 12 bases left between them. The CDR3 totals 12 residues. Germline lookup yields CDR1 MNHNY and CDR2 SVGAGI (reference sequence). CDR3 sequence reads: CASRFPETTQYF. As DNA, the CDR3 is TGTGCCAGCAGATTTCCCGAGACGACCCAGTACTTC.

The chain combines TRBV25-1 with TRBJ1-3; unclear D gene. Trimming left V 5 bases short and J 3 bases short, with 5 bases between. The germline CDR1 and CDR2 sequences are MGHDK and SYGVNS. The CDR3 has 12 amino acids. The CDR3 here is CASSLGGNTIYF. The CDR3 bases are TGTGCCAGCAGTTTAGGTGGAAACACCATATATTTT.

The DNA for the CDR3 is TGTGCCAGCAGCTTTCTGGCCGCCTCACCCCTCCACTTT. Encoded protein: CASSFLAASPLHF. The rearrangement uses TRBV7-2 and TRBJ1-6; D unclear. This CDR3 region has 13 residues. Germline V CDR1 and CDR2: SGHTA, FQGNSA. The V end was cut by 3 bases, the J end by 10 bases, with 10 bases between.

The chain carries TRBV12-5 and TRBJ2-1; 9 nucleotides line up with TRBD2. V lost 0 bases, J lost 4 bases, and 7 bases stayed unmatched. The CDR3 is 17 amino acids. Germline V CDR1 and CDR2: LGHNT, FRNRAP. CDR3 residues: CASGLVTAGGLYNEQFF. CDR3 in DNA: TGTGCTAGTGGTTTGGTAACGGCGGGGGGGCTTTACAATGAGCAGTTCTTC.

J is TRBJ2-2 and V is TRBV5-1; 7 nucleotides line up with TRBD2. There are 19 residues in the CDR3. The V segment lost 1 base and the J segment 1 base; nucleotides outside the gene matches: 13. Germline-derived CDR1 and CDR2 are SGHRS and YFSETQ. CDR3 loop: CASSLRLRLAEVNTGELFF. The CDR3, as DNA: TGCGCCAGCAGCTTGAGATTGCGGCTAGCGGAGGTGAACACCGGGGAGCTGTTTTTT.

There are a few counts of this clonotype. This chain connects TRBV5-1 to TRBJ2-3, with D unclear. This CDR3 has 15 amino acids. Per germline, CDR1 SGHRS and CDR2 YFSETQ. Trimming pared 6 bases from V and 0 bases from J, leaving 14 bases between. The CDR3 spells CASTTMDPSTDTQYF. The DNA of the CDR3 is TGCGCCAGCACCACCATGGACCCGAGCACAGATACGCAGTATTTT.

A few counts support this clonotype. The genes are TRBV5-1 and TRBJ1-4; D is ambiguous. The CDR3 covers 15 residues. V gave up 1 base and J gave up 2 bases, with 9 bases separating them. Germline V gives CDR1 SGHRS, CDR2 YFSETQ. The CDR3 loop is CASSLFSGTNEKLFF. In nucleotides, the CDR3 is TGCGCCAGCAGCTTGTTCAGCGGGACTAATGAAAAACTGTTTTTT.